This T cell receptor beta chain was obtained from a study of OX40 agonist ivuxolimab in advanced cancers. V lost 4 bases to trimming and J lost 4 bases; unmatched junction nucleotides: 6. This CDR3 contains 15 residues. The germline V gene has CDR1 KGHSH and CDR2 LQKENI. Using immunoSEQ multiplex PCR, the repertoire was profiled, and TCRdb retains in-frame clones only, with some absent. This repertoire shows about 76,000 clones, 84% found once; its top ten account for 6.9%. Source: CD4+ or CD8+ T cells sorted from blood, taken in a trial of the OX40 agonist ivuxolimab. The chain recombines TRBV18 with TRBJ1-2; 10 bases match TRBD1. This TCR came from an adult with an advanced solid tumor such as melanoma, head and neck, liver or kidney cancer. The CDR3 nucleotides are TGTGCCAGCTCACTGGACAGGGGGGCGATCTATGGCTACACCTTC. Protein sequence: CASSLDRGAIYGYTF. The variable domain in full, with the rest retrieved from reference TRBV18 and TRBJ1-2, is NAGVMQNPRHLVRRRGQEARLRCSPMKGHSHVYWYRQLPEEGLKFMVYLQKENIIDESGMPKERFSAEFPKEGPSILRIQQVVRGDSAAYFCASSLDRGAIYGYTFGSGTRLTVV.